These 14 T cell receptor beta chains were sequenced from one sample in a study of blood T cell repertoires in COVID-19. The protocol was immunoSEQ multiplex PCR, while the TCRdb copy is restricted to in-frame clones and leaves out a portion. Of 350,000 to 500,000 clones listed, 88% are singletons. Sequenced: PBMCs or T cells enriched from blood (not recorded which). These TCRs come from a young woman who had been exposed to COVID-19.

The chain uses TRBV28 and TRBJ2-3; 8 bases align to TRBD2. In germline, CDR1 is MDHEN, CDR2 SYDVKM. Trimming took 6 bases from V and 4 from J; bases not matched to a gene: 9. The CDR3 consists of 15 residues. The CDR3 protein is CASSLGGGFADTQYF. The CDR3 region has the DNA TGTGCCAGCAGCCTCGGGGGGGGTTTCGCAGATACGCAGTATTTT. Supplemented by reference TRBV28 and TRBJ2-3, the full variable domain reads DVKVTQSSRYLVKRTGEKVFLECVQDMDHENMFWYRQDPGLGLRLIYFSYDVKMKEKGDIPEGYSVSREKKERFSLILESASTNQTSMYLCASSLGGGFADTQYFGPGTRLTVL.

The V call is TRBV7-2, the J call TRBJ1-1; maybe TRBD1 (6 bases). With 2 bases removed from V and 5 bases from J, the gap between germline ends came to 15 bases. This CDR3 spans 15 amino acids. Germline V lookup: CDR1 SGHTA, CDR2 FQGNSA. CDR3 protein: CASSLRQGIRTEAFF. Here the CDR3 DNA reads TGTGCCAGCAGCTTAAGGCAGGGGATTAGGACTGAAGCTTTCTTT. Full variable domain (missing parts from reference TRBV7-2 and TRBJ1-1): GAGVSQSPSNKVTEKGKDVELRCDPISGHTALYWYRQSLGQGLEFLIYFQGNSAPDKSGLPSDRFSAERTGGSVSTLTIQRTQQEDSAVYLCASSLRQGIRTEAFFGQGTRLTVV.

The chain combines TRBV19 with TRBJ1-5; TRBD1 agrees at 7 bases. The CDR3 is made up of 13 amino acids. V shed 3 bases and J 8 bases; nucleotides not matched to a gene: 4. Germline V gene sequence: CDR1 LNHDA, CDR2 SQIVND (reference sequence). The CDR3 DNA reads TGTGCCAGTAGTATCAACAGGGGAGAGCCCCAGCATTTT. This translates into CASSINRGEPQHF.

J is TRBJ2-6 and V is TRBV4-1; D uncertain. Germline assignment: CDR1 MGHRA and CDR2 YSYEKL. The V end lost 2 bases, the J end lost 0 bases, and 11 bases lay between the germline ends. The CDR3 runs 17 residues. The DNA of the CDR3 is TGCGCCAGCAGCCAACAGGCTTTGAGCTCTGGGGCCAACGTCCTGACTTTC. Protein sequence: CASSQQALSSGANVLTF.

The chain recombines TRBV3-1 (or the pseudogene TRBV3-2) with TRBJ2-7, with TRBD1 matching over 7 bases. Germline CDR1 reads LGHDT; CDR2 reads YNNKEL (reference sequence). With V trimmed by 3 bases and J by 2 bases, 10 bases remained unmatched. The CDR3 runs 16 residues. The CDR3 sequence: CASSHVPRDSPYEQYF. The CDR3 coding sequence is TGTGCCAGCAGCCATGTTCCTCGGGACAGCCCCTACGAGCAGTACTTC.

This chain connects TRBV7-9 to TRBJ1-4, with TRBD1 matching 9 bases. V gave up 5 bases and J gave up 8 bases; unmatched junction bases: 6. The CDR3 is 14 amino acids. Germline V gives CDR1 SEHNR, CDR2 FQNEAQ (reference sequence). The CDR3 region is CASSANRGQEKLFF. The DNA of the CDR3 is TGTGCCAGCAGCGCCAACAGGGGGCAGGAAAAACTGTTTTTT.

This clone was counted once. The chain is built from TRBV28 and TRBJ1-1; 8 bases fit TRBD1. This CDR3 contains 12 residues. Germline CDR1 and CDR2: MDHEN and SYDVKM. With 4 bases clipped from V and 8 bases from J, the junction kept 3 bases outside the gene matches. CDR3 bases: TGTGCCAGCAGTTCCCGACAGGGGGAAGCTTTCTTT. Its protein product is CASSSRQGEAFF. Looking up the rest from reference TRBV28 and TRBJ1-1 gives the full variable domain: DVKVTQSSRYLVKRTGEKVFLECVQDMDHENMFWYRQDPGLGLRLIYFSYDVKMKEKGDIPEGYSVSREKKERFSLILESASTNQTSMYLCASSSRQGEAFFGQGTRLTVV.

The rearrangement links TRBV5-1 to TRBJ2-7; D possibly corresponds to TRBD2 (5 bases). CDR3 length: 16 amino acids. Trimming took off 0 bases at V and 1 base at J, with 14 bases between the two ends. Germline assignment: CDR1 SGHRS and CDR2 YFSETQ. CDR3 loop: CASSLGGPATSYEQYF. For the CDR3, the DNA is TGCGCCAGCAGCTTGGGAGGGCCTGCCACTTCCTACGAGCAGTACTTC. Combining the CDR3 with reference TRBV5-1 and TRBJ2-7 gives the whole variable domain KAGVTQTPRYLIKTRGQQVTLSCSPISGHRSVSWYQQTPGQGLQFLFEYFSETQRNKGNFPGRFSGRQFSNSRSEMNVSTLELGDSALYLCASSLGGPATSYEQYFGPGTRLTVT.

The genes are TRBV5-1 and TRBJ2-5, with TRBD1 identical over 10 bases. Germline lookup yields CDR1 SGHRS and CDR2 YFSETQ. The junction had 4 bases not matched to a gene; V was cut back by 4 bases and J by 4 bases. The CDR3 length is 14 residues. CDR3 nucleotides: TGCGCCAGCAGCCCCGGGGACAGGGGAGAGACCCAGTACTTC. As protein: CASSPGDRGETQYF.

The chain recombines TRBV18 with TRBJ2-3; 9 nucleotides agree with TRBD2. CDR3 size: 13 residues. The trim removed 7 bases at V and 3 bases at J, leaving 2 bases unmatched. Germline V gene data show CDR1 as KGHSH and CDR2 as LQKENI. Written as DNA, the CDR3 is TGTGCCAGCTGGCTAGCGGGAACAGATACGCAGTATTTT. Translated, it gives CASWLAGTDTQYF.

This clone was recorded once. The rearrangement uses TRBV7-2 and TRBJ2-1; 14 positions match TRBD2. Trimming at V came to 4 bases and at J to 9 bases, leaving 8 bases not matched to a gene. Germline lookup yields CDR1 SGHTA and CDR2 FQGNSA. This CDR3 contains 16 residues. The CDR3 nucleotides are TGTGCCAGCAGCTCCCCGGGACTAGCGGGAGTTGGTGAGCAGTTCTTC. It translates to CASSSPGLAGVGEQFF.

V gene TRBV28 combines with J gene TRBJ2-1, with 7 bases identical to TRBD1. Germline V gene sequence: CDR1 MDHEN, CDR2 SYDVKM. V dropped 2 bases and J dropped 1; count of bases not matched to a gene: 5. The CDR3 covers 16 residues. CDR3 in amino acids: CASSLRQGVSYNEQFF. The CDR3 bases are TGTGCCAGCAGTTTACGGCAGGGGGTATCCTACAATGAGCAGTTCTTC.

V usage is TRBV6-5 and J usage is TRBJ2-1; 10 positions match TRBD1. J gave up 5 bases and V 6 bases, and 7 bases lay outside the gene matches. The V gene's germline CDR1 is MNHEY and CDR2 SVGAGI. The CDR3 loop spans 15 amino acids. Here the CDR3 reads CASRSDRGPNNEQFF. The CDR3 nucleotides are TGTGCCAGCAGATCCGACAGGGGGCCTAACAATGAGCAGTTCTTC.

The genes are TRBV9 and TRBJ1-5; maybe TRBD1 (5 bases). The V and J ends lost 3 bases and 4 bases respectively, with 14 bases between them. CDR3 length: 15 residues. Germline assignment: CDR1 SGDLS and CDR2 YYNGEE. CDR3 loop: CASSAGGGENQPQHF. DNA of the CDR3: TGTGCCAGCAGCGCCGGGGGAGGGGAGAATCAGCCCCAGCATTTT. Combining the CDR3 with reference TRBV9 and TRBJ1-5 gives the whole variable domain DSGVTQTPKHLITATGQRVTLRCSPRSGDLSVYWYQQSLDQGLQFLIQYYNGEERAKGNILERFSAQQFPDLHSELNLSSLELGDSALYFCASSAGGGENQPQHFGDGTRLSIL.